The 25 T cell receptor beta chains listed next were all sequenced from one sample in a study of human thymus T cells. Assay: immunoSEQ multiplex PCR; the TCRdb copy retains only in-frame clones and omits some. The table records some 78,000 clones, just over 95% of them present only once. Thymus specimens were resections from corrective heart surgery. Sequences were obtained from thymus tissue. These receptors originate from a boy under three years old with a congenital heart defect but otherwise immunologically healthy.

The CDR3 region has the DNA TGTGCCTGGAGTTTCCGGGACAGGGAAAGAACTGAAGCTTTCTTT. Amino acids: CAWSFRDRERTEAFF. The chain combines TRBV30 with TRBJ1-1; 9 bases are shared with TRBD1. Germline V CDR1 and CDR2: GTSNPN, SVGIG (reference sequence). V shed 2 bases, J shed 5 bases, and the junction held 9 bases outside the gene matches. There are 15 residues in the CDR3.

The V call is TRBV5-6, the J call TRBJ2-7; 9 bases agree with TRBD2. CDR3 length: 15 amino acids. Per the germline V gene, CDR1 is SGHDT and CDR2 is YYEEEE. V lost 4 bases, J lost 3 bases, and 8 bases stayed unmatched. The CDR3 DNA reads TGTGCCAGCAGCGTAAGCGGGGGGTTTAACTACGAGCAGTACTTC. It codes for CASSVSGGFNYEQYF.

The V call is TRBV6-1, the J call TRBJ1-2; TRBD1 aligns across 9 bases. CDR3 size: 15 residues. Losses at the gene ends were 7 bases for V and 5 bases for J; bases not matched to a gene: 11. The V gene's germline CDR1 is MNHNS and CDR2 SASEGT. This chain's CDR3 is CASITSGQGGYGYTF. The CDR3 DNA reads TGTGCCAGCATTACGTCGGGACAGGGAGGGTATGGCTACACCTTC.

The chain has TRBV14 and TRBJ1-2; D is perhaps TRBD1 (6 bases). Trimming removed 2 bases from V and 7 bases from J, with 17 bases in between. Germline lookup yields CDR1 SGHDN and CDR2 FVKESK. The CDR3 is made up of 15 amino acids. The CDR3 reads CASSQSAGTKFGYTF. For the CDR3, the DNA is TGTGCCAGCAGCCAAAGCGCCGGGACAAAATTTGGCTACACCTTC.

This clone came up once. The V call is TRBV4-3, the J call TRBJ2-2; possible D gene TRBD2, 7 bases. The CDR3 is made up of 17 amino acids. Germline values: CDR1 LGHNA, CDR2 YSLEER. V gave up 3 bases and J gave up 6 bases, with 20 bases separating them. The chain's CDR3 is CASSHEGGAPKSGELFF. The CDR3 DNA reads TGCGCCAGCAGCCACGAAGGGGGGGCGCCTAAATCCGGGGAGCTGTTTTTT.

The chain joins TRBV7-9 to TRBJ1-1; D is undetermined. This CDR3 comprises 14 residues. Germline V gene sequence: CDR1 SEHNR, CDR2 FQNEAQ (reference sequence). V was pared by 4 bases and J by 0 bases, with 9 bases between. The CDR3 here is CASSCHILNTEAFF. Written as DNA, the CDR3 is TGTGCCAGCAGCTGCCACATCCTGAACACTGAAGCTTTCTTT.

This rearrangement joins TRBV5-6 to TRBJ2-1, with 9 nucleotides matching TRBD2. V lost 0 bases to trimming and J lost 6 bases; unmatched junction nucleotides: 10. Germline loops: CDR1 SGHDT, CDR2 YYEEEE. This CDR3 region has 17 residues. CDR3 DNA sequence: TGTGCCAGCAGCTTGGGTAAAGGGACTAGCACGGGCAATGAGCAGTTCTTC. Protein: CASSLGKGTSTGNEQFF.

V usage is TRBV5-4 and J usage is TRBJ1-2, with 8 bases aligning to TRBD1. Germline CDR1 SGHNT, CDR2 YYREEE (reference sequence). The trim removed 0 bases at V and 4 bases at J, leaving 5 bases unmatched. The CDR3 extends over 15 amino acids. CDR3 loop: CASSLAAGGGYGYTF. The CDR3, as DNA: TGTGCCAGCAGCTTGGCGGCAGGGGGCGGCTATGGCTACACCTTC. The full variable domain, its missing parts supplied by reference TRBV5-4 and TRBJ1-2, is ETGVTQSPTHLIKTRGQQVTLRCSSQSGHNTVSWYQQALGQGPQFIFQYYREEENGRGNFPPRFSGLQFPNYSSELNVNALELDDSALYLCASSLAAGGGYGYTFGSGTRLTVV.

The rearrangement joins TRBV4-1 to TRBJ1-2; D perhaps matches TRBD1 (6 bases). CDR3 length: 14 residues. Germline V lookup: CDR1 MGHRA, CDR2 YSYEKL. The V end was cut by 4 bases, the J end by 4 bases, with 13 bases between. Here the CDR3 reads CASSRPDRSYGYTF. The CDR3 DNA reads as TGCGCCAGCAGCCGACCGGACAGAAGCTATGGCTACACCTTC.

V usage is TRBV5-6 and J usage is TRBJ2-7; weak D call: TRBD2 (5 bases). The V end was cut by 2 bases, the J end by 1 base, with 7 bases between. CDR1 is SGHDT and CDR2 is YYEEEE in the germline V gene. CDR3 length: 13 amino acids. The CDR3 loop is CASSFRGSYEQYF. Here the CDR3 DNA reads TGTGCCAGCAGCTTTCGGGGTTCCTACGAGCAGTACTTC. Drawing the rest from reference TRBV5-6 and TRBJ2-7, the complete variable domain is DAGVTQSPTHLIKTRGQQVTLRCSPKSGHDTVSWYQQALGQGPQFIFQYYEEEERQRGNFPDRFSGHQFPNYSSELNVNALLLGDSALYLCASSFRGSYEQYFGPGTRLTVT.

The V and J genes are TRBV28 and TRBJ1-5, with 8 bases lining up with TRBD1. Germline V gene sequence: CDR1 MDHEN, CDR2 SYDVKM. J gave up 1 base and V 5 bases, and 10 bases lay outside the gene matches. The CDR3 runs 17 residues. The CDR3 spells CASSVTGGGISNQPQHF. CDR3 in DNA: TGTGCCAGCAGTGTAACAGGGGGGGGGATCAGCAATCAGCCCCAGCATTTT.

The chain uses TRBV6-5 and TRBJ1-2, with TRBD1 as a possible D gene (5 bases). V gave up 7 bases and J gave up 5 bases, with 8 bases separating them. Germline CDR1 is MNHEY and CDR2 is SVGAGI. This CDR3 is built from 11 residues. The CDR3, as DNA: TGTGCCAGCACCCAGGGTTATGGCTACACCTTC. Protein product: CASTQGYGYTF.

This clone was recorded once. V usage is TRBV7-2 and J usage is TRBJ1-1; D uncertain. Germline V gene sequence: CDR1 SGHTA, CDR2 FQGNSA. This CDR3 has 14 amino acids. The ends were cut back, 2 bases at V and 1 base at J, with 8 bases in the middle. CDR3 sequence: CASSLTQPNTEAFF. CDR3 nucleotides: TGTGCCAGCAGCTTAACACAGCCGAACACTGAAGCTTTCTTT.

The genes are TRBV5-1 and TRBJ2-7; TRBD2 aligns across 8 bases. Germline lookup yields CDR1 SGHRS and CDR2 YFSETQ. The CDR3 has 14 residues. With 0 bases clipped from V and 4 bases from J, the junction kept 3 bases outside the gene matches. The CDR3 DNA reads TGCGCCAGCAGCTTGGTCGGGAGGGAATACGAGCAGTACTTC. Translated: CASSLVGREYEQYF.

The V gene is TRBV7-8, the J gene TRBJ2-5; the D gene is possibly TRBD2 (6 bases). Germline V gives CDR1 SGHVS, CDR2 FQNEAQ. V dropped 1 base and J dropped 4 bases, with 16 bases sitting between them. The CDR3 has 16 residues. CDR3 residues: CASSLEAGGGLETQYF. The CDR3 DNA is TGTGCCAGCAGCTTAGAAGCCGGGGGTGGGTTAGAGACCCAGTACTTC.

This clone was seen only once. The chain couples TRBV12-5 to TRBJ2-1, with unresolved D. The CDR3 runs to 15 residues. Trimming took 6 bases from V and 4 from J, leaving 16 bases between them. Germline CDR1 reads LGHNT; CDR2 reads FRNRAP. The CDR3 DNA sequence: TGTGCTAGTGGCCTGGGCCACCGTACTTACAATGAGCAGTTCTTC. Protein sequence: CASGLGHRTYNEQFF.

This chain joins TRBV28 and TRBJ1-4, with D possibly matching TRBD1 (5 bases). With 6 bases removed from V and 0 bases from J, the gap between germline ends came to 23 bases. This CDR3 has 19 amino acids. Germline CDR1 MDHEN, CDR2 SYDVKM. The CDR3 bases are TGTGCCAGCAGCCTCCGACTAAGACAGAGAGAAACAACTAATGAAAAACTGTTTTTT. It encodes CASSLRLRQRETTNEKLFF.

This clone occurred once. CDR3 residues: CATYGTAYYGYTF. The DNA of the CDR3 is TGTGCCACATACGGGACCGCTTACTATGGCTACACCTTC. The chain has TRBV28 and TRBJ1-2, with D perhaps matching TRBD1 (5 bases). The length of the CDR3 is 13 residues. CDR1 and CDR2 from the germline V gene are MDHEN and SYDVKM. Deletions cut 10 bases from V and 3 bases from J, with 15 bases between.

The gene calls are TRBV27 and TRBJ2-1; 7 positions agree with TRBD2. Germline CDR1 MNHEY, CDR2 SMNVEV (reference sequence). The length of the CDR3 is 17 residues. The J segment lost 1 base and the V segment lost 2 bases, leaving 8 bases of the junction unmatched. The chain's CDR3 is CASSLRRREWSYNEQFF. The CDR3 DNA reads as TGTGCCAGCAGTTTAAGACGGCGGGAGTGGTCCTACAATGAGCAGTTCTTC.

The chain employs TRBV19 and TRBJ1-2, with a possible D match to TRBD1 (6 bases). Germline CDR1 LNHDA, CDR2 SQIVND (reference sequence). The CDR3 sequence is 13 residues long. V shed 5 bases and J shed 4 bases, with 11 bases lying between them. The CDR3 DNA follows: TGTGCCAGTAGTCTGACAGGAGTCTATGGCTACACCTTC. This translates into CASSLTGVYGYTF.

The chain employs TRBV11-2 and TRBJ1-4; TRBD1 is a possible D gene (6 bases). The germline V and J ends were trimmed by 8 bases and 0 bases, with 19 bases remaining between them. Germline lookup yields CDR1 SGHAT and CDR2 FQNNGV. This CDR3 is 17 amino acids long. CDR3 coding DNA: TGTGCCAGCGTGCCTCTACCGGACAGTACAACTAATGAAAAACTGTTTTTT. It is translated as CASVPLPDSTTNEKLFF.

This chain connects TRBV28 to TRBJ2-2, with 7 bases matching TRBD1. V lost 3 bases, J lost 1 base, and 2 bases stayed unmatched. Germline CDR1 MDHEN, CDR2 SYDVKM. The CDR3 spans 15 residues. The CDR3 sequence is CASSFRGWNTGELFF. The CDR3, as DNA: TGTGCCAGCAGTTTCAGGGGGTGGAACACCGGGGAGCTGTTTTTT. Combining the CDR3 with reference TRBV28 and TRBJ2-2 gives the whole variable domain DVKVTQSSRYLVKRTGEKVFLECVQDMDHENMFWYRQDPGLGLRLIYFSYDVKMKEKGDIPEGYSVSREKKERFSLILESASTNQTSMYLCASSFRGWNTGELFFGEGSRLTVL.

This chain uses TRBV30 with TRBJ2-7; 7 nucleotides line up with TRBD1. V was pared by 4 bases and J by 5 bases, with 8 bases of the junction left unmatched. The CDR3 totals 13 residues. Germline V CDR1 and CDR2: GTSNPN, SVGIG (reference sequence). The CDR3 protein is CAWIDRERNEQYF. The CDR3 DNA reads TGTGCCTGGATTGACAGGGAGAGAAACGAGCAGTACTTC.

This chain connects TRBV13 to TRBJ1-2; 9 bases align to TRBD1. CDR1 PRHDT and CDR2 FYEKMQ come from the germline V gene (reference sequence). The CDR3 runs to 16 residues. Trimming at V came to 4 bases and at J to 1 base, leaving 7 bases not matched to a gene. The CDR3 sequence is CASSSPTGGVNYGYTF. CDR3 sequence (DNA): TGTGCCAGCAGCTCACCGACAGGGGGGGTTAACTATGGCTACACCTTC.

The chain is built from TRBV11-2 and TRBJ2-7; the match to TRBD1 covers 7 bases. Looked up from germline, CDR1 is SGHAT and CDR2 is FQNNGV. Trimming removed 5 bases from V and 0 bases from J; junction bases left unmatched: 4. The length of the CDR3 is 14 residues. The CDR3 region is CASSRQGPSYEQYF. CDR3 DNA sequence: TGTGCCAGCAGCCGACAGGGACCCTCCTACGAGCAGTACTTC.